The 24 T cell receptor beta chains reported below all come from one sample, sequenced in a study of blood T cell repertoires in COVID-19. Clones were sequenced by immunoSEQ multiplex PCR, and TCRdb holds only the in-frame ones, with some missing. The profile shows about 210,000 clones, roughly 90% of them singletons. Sample: PBMCs or T cells enriched from blood (not recorded which). These receptors all stem from a woman aged 18-35 years who had recovered from COVID-19.

The gene calls are TRBV10-3 and TRBJ2-1, with 10 bases aligning to TRBD1. The V gene end was trimmed by 8 bases and the J gene end by 7 bases; junction bases not matched to a gene: 2. The CDR3 has 12 amino acids. Germline values: CDR1 ENHRY, CDR2 SYGVKD. The chain's CDR3 is CAIGGQGNEQFF. The CDR3 nucleotides are TGTGCCATCGGGGGACAGGGGAATGAGCAGTTCTTC.

The chain recombines TRBV6-4 with TRBJ1-2; 9 positions match TRBD1. The germline V gene has CDR1 MRHNA and CDR2 SNTAGT. V lost 5 bases, J lost 5 bases, and 6 bases stayed unmatched. The CDR3 loop spans 14 amino acids. The CDR3 sequence: CASSFSGTGYGYTF. As DNA, the CDR3 is TGTGCCAGCAGTTTTTCCGGGACAGGGTATGGCTACACCTTC.

This clone was observed a single time. This chain uses TRBV19 with TRBJ2-7, with TRBD1 as a possible D gene (6 bases). CDR1 and CDR2 (germline): LNHDA, SQIVND (reference sequence). There are 13 residues in the CDR3. This CDR3 is CVSYRALGREQYF. In DNA form, the CDR3 reads TGTGTCTCATACAGGGCGCTTGGGAGAGAGCAGTACTTC. Filled out from reference TRBV19 and TRBJ2-7, the complete variable domain reads DGGITQSPKYLFRKEGQNVTLSCEQNLNHDAMYWYRQDPGQGLRLIYYSQIVNDFQKGDIAEGYSVSREKKESFPLTVTSAQKNPTAFYLCVSYRALGREQYFGPGTRLTVT.

CDR3 in amino acids: CSASPGGGNQPQHF. For the CDR3, the DNA is TGCAGTGCTAGTCCGGGCGGGGGGAATCAGCCCCAGCATTTT. The genes are TRBV20-1 and TRBJ1-5; possible D gene TRBD1, 5 bases. The CDR3 length is 14 residues. Germline CDR1 is DFQATT and CDR2 is SNEGSKA (reference sequence). The V end lost 3 bases, the J end lost 4 bases, and 13 bases lay between the germline ends.

The chain combines TRBV7-6 with TRBJ2-3; weak D call: TRBD2 (5 bases). V gave up 5 bases and J gave up 0 bases, with 12 bases separating them. Germline V gene lookup returns CDR1 SGHVS and CDR2 FNYEAQ. This CDR3 is built from 15 residues. The CDR3 spells CASSPLLGSTDTQYF. Written as DNA, the CDR3 is TGTGCCAGCAGCCCCCTACTAGGGAGCACAGATACGCAGTATTTT.

The chain uses TRBV18 and TRBJ1-2; D gene uncertain. This CDR3 is 13 amino acids long. The V gene's germline CDR1 is KGHSH and CDR2 LQKENI. V dropped 0 bases and J dropped 8 bases, with 10 bases sitting between them. The CDR3 DNA reads as TGTGCCAGCTCACCACCGGAGGTGGGGGGCTACACCTTC. Its protein is CASSPPEVGGYTF.

The chain couples TRBV6-5 to TRBJ1-1; tentative D call: TRBD1 (5 bases). Germline-derived CDR1 and CDR2 are MNHEY and SVGAGI. This CDR3 is built from 16 residues. Trimming took 1 base from V and 0 from J, leaving 12 bases between them. DNA of the CDR3: TGTGCCAGCAGTTACTACGGGCGGGGGGTGAACACTGAAGCTTTCTTT. Translating it yields CASSYYGRGVNTEAFF.

The chain joins TRBV11-2 to TRBJ1-2; the D gene is possibly TRBD1 (5 bases). V lost 2 bases and J lost 1, with 8 bases in between. Germline-derived CDR1 and CDR2 are SGHAT and FQNNGV. The CDR3 loop spans 14 amino acids. In DNA, the CDR3 is TGTGCCAGCAGCTTAATGGGACTTAACTATGGCTACACCTTC. Encoded protein: CASSLMGLNYGYTF.

The V gene is TRBV4-1, the J gene TRBJ2-7; TRBD1 matches at 8 bases. The germline V gene has CDR1 MGHRA and CDR2 YSYEKL. J gave up 3 bases and V 3 bases, and 4 bases lay outside the gene matches. The CDR3 is 14 amino acids. The CDR3 reads CASSHRQGIYEQYF. CDR3 nucleotide sequence: TGCGCCAGCAGCCACCGACAGGGGATCTACGAGCAGTACTTC.

This clone was seen only a few times. This chain links TRBV19 with TRBJ2-1, with D possibly matching TRBD2 (7 bases). The CDR3 contains 15 residues. Trimming removed 6 bases at V and 8 bases at J, with 20 bases between. The germline V gene encodes CDR1 LNHDA and CDR2 SQIVND (reference sequence). The CDR3 DNA is TGTGCCAGTAGCACCTCACTGAGGGGGGGGGATGAGCAGTTCTTC. Amino acids: CASSTSLRGGDEQFF. The variable domain in full, with the rest retrieved from reference TRBV19 and TRBJ2-1, is DGGITQSPKYLFRKEGQNVTLSCEQNLNHDAMYWYRQDPGQGLRLIYYSQIVNDFQKGDIAEGYSVSREKKESFPLTVTSAQKNPTAFYLCASSTSLRGGDEQFFGPGTRLTVL.

CDR3 DNA: TGTGCCAGCAGCTTGACAGACTCCTCTGGAAACACCATATATTTT. Protein product: CASSLTDSSGNTIYF. The chain carries TRBV11-2 and TRBJ1-3; tentatively, D is TRBD1 (5 bases). This CDR3 is 15 amino acids long. CDR1 is SGHAT, CDR2 FQNNGV, per germline. V was clipped by 3 bases and J by 0 bases, with 9 bases between them.

This clone appeared once. The V and J genes are TRBV4-1 and TRBJ1-5; D gene uncertain. V dropped 0 bases and J dropped 5 bases, with 5 bases sitting between them. The germline gives CDR1 MGHRA, CDR2 YSYEKL. The length of the CDR3 is 13 residues. CDR3 in DNA: TGCGCCAGCAGCCAAGAGTCCGATCAGCCCCAGCATTTT. It yields the protein CASSQESDQPQHF.

The genes are TRBV7-9 and TRBJ2-7; D is unclear. This CDR3 region has 12 residues. Germline CDR1 reads SEHNR; CDR2 reads FQNEAQ (reference sequence). Trimming removed 2 bases at V and 3 bases at J, with 5 bases between. DNA of the CDR3: TGTGCCAGCAGCTTATCCCTCTACGAGCAGTACTTC. Its translation: CASSLSLYEQYF.

The J gene is TRBJ1-5, the V gene TRBV27; D is undetermined. Germline CDR1 is MNHEY and CDR2 is SMNVEV (reference sequence). Trimming removed 0 bases from V and 5 bases from J, with 11 bases in between. This CDR3 has 15 amino acids. The CDR3 here is CASSLSLSVHQPQHF. CDR3 nucleotides: TGTGCCAGCAGTTTATCTTTGTCAGTTCATCAGCCCCAGCATTTT.

V and J are TRBV29-1 and TRBJ2-7; 8 bases map to TRBD1. The CDR3 covers 15 residues. J lost 4 bases, V lost 6 bases, and 14 bases had no gene match. The germline V gene encodes CDR1 SQVTM and CDR2 ANQGSEA. The CDR3 region has the DNA TGCAGCGTAGAAAGACTGGACAGGGATACATACGAGCAGTACTTC. This gives the protein CSVERLDRDTYEQYF.

The chain uses TRBV30 and TRBJ2-2, with 10 nucleotides matching TRBD2. The CDR3 loop spans 14 amino acids. J lost 7 bases, V lost 2 bases, and 4 bases had no gene match. Germline lookup yields CDR1 GTSNPN and CDR2 SVGIG (reference sequence). CDR3: CAWSTLAGVGELFF. The CDR3 region has the DNA TGTGCCTGGAGTACGCTAGCGGGGGTCGGGGAGCTGTTTTTT.

The V and J genes are TRBV5-6 and TRBJ1-2, with 8 bases identical to TRBD1. Trimming cost V 5 bases and J 8 bases; bases outside gene matches: 11. The germline V gene has CDR1 SGHDT and CDR2 YYEEEE. The CDR3 sequence is 14 residues long. CDR3 sequence reads: CASSLPTGEKGYTF. For the CDR3, the DNA is TGTGCCAGCAGTCTTCCGACAGGGGAGAAGGGCTACACCTTC.

At least ten counts were recorded for this clone. The chain couples TRBV6-5 to TRBJ1-1, with D possibly matching TRBD1 (5 bases). Germline V gives CDR1 MNHEY, CDR2 SVGAGI. CDR3 length equals 13 residues. V lost 2 bases and J 2 bases, leaving 6 bases between the germline ends. CDR3 bases: TGTGCCAGCAGTTACGACAGAAACACTGAAGCTTTCTTT. This encodes CASSYDRNTEAFF.

The rearrangement uses TRBV5-1 and TRBJ2-7; no firm D call. The CDR3 runs 14 residues. V lost 0 bases to trimming and J lost 3 bases, with 10 bases between them. Germline values: CDR1 SGHRS, CDR2 YFSETQ. The CDR3 DNA sequence: TGCGCCAGCAGCTTGGATGGAGACCTCTACGAGCAGTACTTC. Translated: CASSLDGDLYEQYF.

In nucleotides, the CDR3 is TGTGCCAGCTCGGGACGGGACAGGGGACTTTCCACAGATACGCAGTATTTT. Translating gives CASSGRDRGLSTDTQYF. The rearrangement uses TRBV5-4 and TRBJ2-3; TRBD1 agrees at 10 bases. V dropped 7 bases and J dropped 2; count of bases not matched to a gene: 13. The CDR3 loop spans 17 amino acids. CDR1 and CDR2 from the germline V gene are SGHNT and YYREEE (reference sequence).

This chain links TRBV5-4 with TRBJ2-7, with TRBD1 identical over 10 bases. The germline CDR1 and CDR2 sequences are SGHNT and YYREEE (reference sequence). V lost 4 bases and J lost 6; bases outside the gene matches: 13. The CDR3 has 16 amino acids. CDR3 coding DNA: TGTGCCAGCAGCCTGGGGACAGGGGATTTAAGATTCGAGCAGTACTTC. It yields the protein CASSLGTGDLRFEQYF.

V usage is TRBV18 and J usage is TRBJ2-7, with no clear D. Germline-derived CDR1 and CDR2 are KGHSH and LQKENI. V lost 0 bases and J 3 bases, leaving 6 bases between the germline ends. This CDR3 is built from 13 residues. CDR3 residues: CASSPPHSYEQYF. The CDR3 DNA reads as TGTGCCAGCTCACCACCCCACAGCTACGAGCAGTACTTC.

The chain carries TRBV5-8 and TRBJ1-3; no firm D call. V lost 0 bases and J lost 6, with 10 bases in between. The CDR3 contains 14 residues. Germline V gene lookup returns CDR1 SGHTS and CDR2 YDEGEE. The CDR3, as DNA: TGTGCCAGCAGCTTGGTTCCTCAACAAAACACCATATATTTT. This codes for CASSLVPQQNTIYF. The full variable domain, completed using reference TRBV5-8 and TRBJ1-3, is EAGVTQSPTHLIKTRGQQATLRCSPISGHTSVYWYQQALGLGLQFLLWYDEGEERNRGNFPPRFSGRQFPNYSSELNVNALELEDSALYLCASSLVPQQNTIYFGEGSWLTVV.

This chain links TRBV19 with TRBJ2-3; TRBD2 is a possible D gene (6 bases). V lost 10 bases, J lost 2 bases, and 19 bases lay in between. The germline V gene encodes CDR1 LNHDA and CDR2 SQIVND (reference sequence). There are 15 residues in the CDR3. The CDR3 DNA follows: TGTGCCACTGATCCCTTCGGCGGGGTCACAGATACGCAGTATTTT. This gives the protein CATDPFGGVTDTQYF.